One and the same sample provided the 10 T cell receptor beta chains below, sequenced in a study of blood T cell repertoires in COVID-19. Produced via immunoSEQ multiplex PCR; TCRdb's table is partial and in-frame only. This table has around 500,000 clones, approximately 85% appearing once. What was sequenced was peripheral blood. These receptors all stem from a human donor in a cohort sampled during active COVID-19.

The genes are TRBV5-1 and TRBJ1-4; the D is unclear. CDR3 length equals 15 residues. Trimming took off 0 bases at V and 6 bases at J, with 12 bases between the two ends. CDR1 and CDR2 (germline): SGHRS, YFSETQ. The DNA for the CDR3 is TGCGCCAGCAGCTTGGGGGTAAATCGGGATGAAAAACTGTTTTTT. It specifies CASSLGVNRDEKLFF.

On this clone itself: This sample also contains other DNA sequences that code for the same CDR3. The chain joins TRBV28 to TRBJ1-5, with D hard to call. Germline V gives CDR1 MDHEN, CDR2 SYDVKM. The CDR3 spans 12 residues. V lost 5 bases and J 2 bases, leaving 4 bases between the germline ends. CDR3 nucleotide sequence: TGTGCCAGCAGTCGCGGCAATCAGCCCCAGCATTTT. It codes for CASSRGNQPQHF.

This rearrangement joins TRBV30 to TRBJ2-1; 9 nucleotides match TRBD2. Germline V lookup: CDR1 GTSNPN, CDR2 SVGIG (reference sequence). The CDR3 is 17 residues long. Trimming cost V 3 bases and J 2 bases; bases outside gene matches: 11. The CDR3 sequence is CAWRGGRDVKPYNEQFF. Here the CDR3 DNA reads TGTGCCTGGAGAGGCGGGAGGGACGTGAAACCCTACAATGAGCAGTTCTTC.

CDR3 residues: CASSLQGGTYEQYF. CDR3 coding DNA: TGTGCCAGTAGTCTCCAGGGTGGAACCTACGAGCAGTACTTC. The gene calls are TRBV19 and TRBJ2-7; D perhaps matches TRBD1 (5 bases). Per the germline V gene, CDR1 is LNHDA and CDR2 is SQIVND (reference sequence). The CDR3 covers 14 residues. The germline V and J ends were trimmed by 5 bases and 2 bases, with 13 bases remaining between them.

V and J are TRBV7-9 and TRBJ1-1; D is unclear. Trimming took off 3 bases at V and 0 bases at J, with 8 bases between the two ends. Germline V gene lookup returns CDR1 SEHNR and CDR2 FQNEAQ (reference sequence). The CDR3 runs to 14 residues. This chain's CDR3 is CASSFAGMNTEAFF. Here the CDR3 DNA reads TGTGCCAGCAGCTTCGCAGGAATGAACACTGAAGCTTTCTTT.

This clone has just one count. This chain connects TRBV24-1 to TRBJ1-1; 7 nucleotides line up with TRBD1. In germline, CDR1 is KGHDR, CDR2 SFDVKD. Trimming at V came to 3 bases and at J to 4 bases, leaving 7 bases not matched to a gene. The CDR3 runs to 15 residues. The CDR3 protein is CATSDATGAGTEAFF. CDR3 nucleotide sequence: TGTGCCACCAGTGATGCAACAGGGGCGGGCACTGAAGCTTTCTTT.

This clone was detected a few times. The chain recombines TRBV19 with TRBJ2-5; the match to TRBD1 covers 7 bases. The CDR3 covers 15 residues. V lost 5 bases and J lost 2; bases outside the gene matches: 8. Looked up from germline, CDR1 is LNHDA and CDR2 is SQIVND (reference sequence). As DNA, the CDR3 is TGTGCCAGTAGTCCGGGGACAGCTCTTCAAGAGACCCAGTACTTC. Translating gives CASSPGTALQETQYF. Full variable domain (missing parts from reference TRBV19 and TRBJ2-5): DGGITQSPKYLFRKEGQNVTLSCEQNLNHDAMYWYRQDPGQGLRLIYYSQIVNDFQKGDIAEGYSVSREKKESFPLTVTSAQKNPTAFYLCASSPGTALQETQYFGPGTRLLVL.

The chain joins TRBV2 to TRBJ2-5; TRBD2 aligns across 8 bases. The V and J ends lost 8 bases and 5 bases, in that order; junction bases with no gene match: 7. Germline lookup yields CDR1 SNHLY and CDR2 FYNNEI. The CDR3 runs 13 residues. This CDR3 reads CASLSGSRETQYF. As DNA, the CDR3 is TGTGCCAGCCTAAGCGGGAGTAGGGAGACCCAGTACTTC.

The rearrangement links TRBV3-1 (or the pseudogene TRBV3-2) to TRBJ1-2; no clear D gene. V lost 4 bases and J 5 bases, leaving 11 bases between the germline ends. Germline CDR1 is LGHDT and CDR2 is YNNKEL (reference sequence). The CDR3 totals 13 residues. The CDR3 loop is CASSPKSGYGYTF. The CDR3 coding sequence is TGTGCCAGCAGCCCTAAGTCGGGATATGGCTACACCTTC.

V and J are TRBV7-9 and TRBJ1-5; D remains unclear. The V gene's germline CDR1 is SEHNR and CDR2 FQNEAQ (reference sequence). Trimming pared 1 base from V and 2 bases from J, leaving 18 bases between. The CDR3 totals 18 residues. In DNA form, the CDR3 reads TGTGCCAGCAGCTTAGGGGCAGGAATAAGGGAGGGCAATCAGCCCCAGCATTTT. This sequence encodes CASSLGAGIREGNQPQHF. Full variable domain (outside the CDR3, taken from reference TRBV7-9 and TRBJ1-5): DTGVSQNPRHKITKRGQNVTFRCDPISEHNRLYWYRQTLGQGPEFLTYFQNEAQLEKSRLLSDRFSAERPKGSFSTLEIQRTEQGDSAMYLCASSLGAGIREGNQPQHFGDGTRLSIL.